This T cell receptor beta chain was sequenced during a study of PD-1 and CTLA-4 blockade in melanoma. Clones were read by immunoSEQ multiplex PCR, and TCRdb kept only the in-frame ones, dropping some. Among 9,000 to 13,000 clones listed, 80% to 90% were seen once. This CDR3 spans 16 amino acids. CDR1 and CDR2 from the germline V gene are KGHSH and LQKENI. V shed 1 base, J shed 5 bases, and the junction held 6 bases outside the gene matches. The source of this sequence is a human donor with melanoma. The rearrangement links TRBV18 to TRBJ2-3, with 10 bases matching TRBD2. Here the sequenced sample was CD8+ T cells from peripheral blood, taken from a patient given anti-PD-1 treatment. CDR3 amino acids: CASSPLQRGGLDTQYF. For the CDR3, the DNA is TGTGCCAGCTCACCACTCCAGCGGGGGGGATTAGATACGCAGTATTTT.